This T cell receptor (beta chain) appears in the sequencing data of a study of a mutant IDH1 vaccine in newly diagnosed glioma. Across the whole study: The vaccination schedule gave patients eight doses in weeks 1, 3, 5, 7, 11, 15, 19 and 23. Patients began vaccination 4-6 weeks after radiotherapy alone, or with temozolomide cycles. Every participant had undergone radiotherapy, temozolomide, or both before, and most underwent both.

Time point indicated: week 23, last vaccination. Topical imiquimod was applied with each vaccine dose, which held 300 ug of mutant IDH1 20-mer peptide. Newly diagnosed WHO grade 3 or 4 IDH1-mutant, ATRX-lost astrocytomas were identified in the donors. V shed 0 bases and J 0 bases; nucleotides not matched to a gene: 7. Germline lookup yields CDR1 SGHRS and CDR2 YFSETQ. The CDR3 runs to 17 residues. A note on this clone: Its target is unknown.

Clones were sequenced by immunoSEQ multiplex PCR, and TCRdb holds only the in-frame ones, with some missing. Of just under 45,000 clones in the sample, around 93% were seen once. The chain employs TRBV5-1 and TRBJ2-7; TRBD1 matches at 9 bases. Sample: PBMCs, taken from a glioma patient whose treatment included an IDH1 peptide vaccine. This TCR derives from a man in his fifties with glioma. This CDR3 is CASSLALSTGGSYEQYF. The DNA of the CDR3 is TGCGCCAGCAGCTTGGCCCTCTCGACAGGGGGCTCCTACGAGCAGTACTTC.